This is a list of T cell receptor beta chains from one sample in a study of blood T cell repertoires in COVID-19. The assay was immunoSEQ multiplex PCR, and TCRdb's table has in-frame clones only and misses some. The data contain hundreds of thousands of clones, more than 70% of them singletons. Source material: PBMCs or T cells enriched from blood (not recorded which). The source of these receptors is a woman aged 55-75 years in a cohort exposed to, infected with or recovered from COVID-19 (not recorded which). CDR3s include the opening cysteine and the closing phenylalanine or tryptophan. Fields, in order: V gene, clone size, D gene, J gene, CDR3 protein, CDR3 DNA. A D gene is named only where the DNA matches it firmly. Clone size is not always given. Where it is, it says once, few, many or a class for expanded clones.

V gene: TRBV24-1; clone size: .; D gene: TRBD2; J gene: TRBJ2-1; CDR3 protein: CATSPVASGRHNEQFF; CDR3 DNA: TGTGCCACCAGTCCAGTGGCTAGCGGGAGACACAATGAGCAGTTCTTC
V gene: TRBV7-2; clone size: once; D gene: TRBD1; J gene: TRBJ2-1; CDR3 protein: CASSRSPGQPNEQFF; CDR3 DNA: TGTGCCAGCAGTAGATCGCCGGGACAGCCCAATGAGCAGTTCTTC
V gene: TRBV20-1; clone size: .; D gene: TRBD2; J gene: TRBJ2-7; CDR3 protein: CSASKGLAGGSGEQYF; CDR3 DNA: TGCAGTGCTAGTAAGGGACTAGCGGGGGGCTCGGGGGAGCAGTACTTC
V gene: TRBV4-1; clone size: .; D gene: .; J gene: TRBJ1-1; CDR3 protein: CASGRLLNTEAFF; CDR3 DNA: TGCGCCAGCGGTAGACTCCTGAACACTGAAGCTTTCTTT
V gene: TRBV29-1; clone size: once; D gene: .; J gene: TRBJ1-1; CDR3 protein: CSVEVGRVITEAFF; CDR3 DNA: TGCAGCGTTGAAGTAGGCAGGGTGATCACTGAAGCTTTCTTT
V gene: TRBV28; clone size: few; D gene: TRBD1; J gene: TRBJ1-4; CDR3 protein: CASRIDRVGEKLFF; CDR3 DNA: TGTGCCAGCCGAATTGACAGGGTAGGGGAAAAACTGTTTTTT
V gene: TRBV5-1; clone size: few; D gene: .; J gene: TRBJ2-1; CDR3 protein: CASSWPRDSSYNEQFF; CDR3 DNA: TGCGCCAGCAGCTGGCCTCGGGACTCGTCCTACAATGAGCAGTTCTTC
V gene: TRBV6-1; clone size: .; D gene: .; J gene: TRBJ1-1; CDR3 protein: CASSEENLWDKAFF; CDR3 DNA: TGTGCCAGCAGTGAGGAGAATTTGTGGGACAAAGCTTTCTTT
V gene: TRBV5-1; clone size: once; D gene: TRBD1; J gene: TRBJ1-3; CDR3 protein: CASSTGTESGNTIYF; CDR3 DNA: TGCGCCAGCAGCACCGGGACAGAGTCTGGAAACACCATATATTTT
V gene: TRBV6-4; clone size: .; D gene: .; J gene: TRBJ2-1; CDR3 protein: CASSTGSYNEQFF; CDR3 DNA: TGTGCCAGCAGTACGGGGTCCTACAATGAGCAGTTCTTC
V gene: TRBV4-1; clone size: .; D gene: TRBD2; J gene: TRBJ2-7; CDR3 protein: CASSQEIGREGAYEQYF; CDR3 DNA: TGCGCCAGCAGCCAAGAGATCGGGCGGGAGGGTGCCTACGAGCAGTACTTC
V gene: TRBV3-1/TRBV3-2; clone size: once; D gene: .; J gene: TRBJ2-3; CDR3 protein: CASSPSGADTQYF; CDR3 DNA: TGTGCCAGCAGCCCCTCGGGAGCAGATACGCAGTATTTT
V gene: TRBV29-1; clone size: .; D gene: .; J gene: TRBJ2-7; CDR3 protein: CSVEGSTREQYF; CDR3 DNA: TGCAGCGTTGAAGGATCTACCAGGGAGCAGTACTTC
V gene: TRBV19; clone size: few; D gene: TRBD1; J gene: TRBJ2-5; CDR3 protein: CASSVIGGEETQYF; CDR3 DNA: TGTGCCAGTAGTGTGATAGGGGGCGAGGAGACCCAGTACTTC
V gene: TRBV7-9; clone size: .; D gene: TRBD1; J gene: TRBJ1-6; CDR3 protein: CASSLQGVVNSPLHF; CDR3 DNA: TGTGCCAGCAGCTTACAGGGGGTGGTTAATTCACCCCTCCACTTT
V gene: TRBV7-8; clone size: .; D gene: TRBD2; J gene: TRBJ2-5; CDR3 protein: CASSLIQTSGSQETQYF; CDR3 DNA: TGTGCCAGCAGCTTAATCCAGACTAGCGGTAGCCAAGAGACCCAGTACTTC
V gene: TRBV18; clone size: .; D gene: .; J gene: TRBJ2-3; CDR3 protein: CASSPSLAYTDTQYF; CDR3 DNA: TGTGCCAGCTCACCATCCCTAGCCTACACAGATACGCAGTATTTT
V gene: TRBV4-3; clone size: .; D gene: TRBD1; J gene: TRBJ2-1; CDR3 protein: CASSQAGTGYNEQFF; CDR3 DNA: TGCGCCAGCAGCCAAGCCGGGACAGGTTACAATGAGCAGTTCTTC
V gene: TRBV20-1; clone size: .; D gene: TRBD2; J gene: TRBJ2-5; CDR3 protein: CSASSLAGKETQYF; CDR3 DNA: TGCAGTGCTAGTAGCCTAGCGGGGAAAGAGACCCAGTACTTC
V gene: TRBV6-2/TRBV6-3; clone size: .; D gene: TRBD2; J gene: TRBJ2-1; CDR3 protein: CASSYYLAGGGNEQFF; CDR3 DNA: TGTGCCAGCAGTTACTACCTAGCGGGAGGTGGGAATGAGCAGTTCTTC
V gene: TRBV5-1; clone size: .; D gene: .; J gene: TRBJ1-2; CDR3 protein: CASSGSGERDYGYTF; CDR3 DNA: TGCGCCAGCAGCGGAAGTGGGGAGAGGGACTATGGCTACACCTTC
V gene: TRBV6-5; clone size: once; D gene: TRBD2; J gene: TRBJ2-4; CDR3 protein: CASSYSLAGGKNIQYF; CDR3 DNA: TGTGCCAGCAGTTACTCCCTAGCGGGAGGCAAAAACATTCAGTACTTC
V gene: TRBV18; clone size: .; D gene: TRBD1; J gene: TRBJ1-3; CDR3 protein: CASSTRQGAGNTIYF; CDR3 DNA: TGTGCCAGCTCGACCAGACAGGGGGCGGGAAACACCATATATTTT
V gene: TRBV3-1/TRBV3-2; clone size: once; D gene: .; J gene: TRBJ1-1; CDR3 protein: CASSSRGATEAFF; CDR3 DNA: TGTGCCAGCAGCTCCCGTGGGGCCACTGAAGCTTTCTTT
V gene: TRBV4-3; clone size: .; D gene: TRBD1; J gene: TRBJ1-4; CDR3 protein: CASSLRGALMATNEKLFF; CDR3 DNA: TGCGCCAGCAGCCTCAGGGGGGCGTTGATGGCAACTAATGAAAAACTGTTTTTT
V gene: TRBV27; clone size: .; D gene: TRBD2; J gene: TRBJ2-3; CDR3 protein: CASTISGRVIDTQYF; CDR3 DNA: TGTGCCAGCACGATAAGCGGGAGGGTAATAGATACGCAGTATTTT
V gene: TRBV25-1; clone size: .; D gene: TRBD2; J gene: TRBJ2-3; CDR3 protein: CASSEGGGSSADTQYF; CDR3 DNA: TGTGCCAGCAGTGAGGGTGGCGGGAGTAGCGCAGATACGCAGTATTTT
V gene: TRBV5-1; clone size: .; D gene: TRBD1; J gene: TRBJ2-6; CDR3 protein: CASSGSDRAASGANVLTF; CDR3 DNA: TGCGCCAGCAGCGGTTCGGACAGGGCCGCGTCGGGGGCCAACGTCCTGACTTTC
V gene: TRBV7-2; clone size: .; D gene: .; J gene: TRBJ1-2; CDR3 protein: CASSFSGKNYGYTF; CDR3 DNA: TGTGCCAGCAGCTTTTCAGGGAAGAACTATGGCTACACCTTC
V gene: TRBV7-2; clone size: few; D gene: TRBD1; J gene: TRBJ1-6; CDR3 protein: CASSLTGYNSPLHF; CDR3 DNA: TGTGCCAGCAGCTTGACAGGGTATAATTCACCCCTCCACTTT
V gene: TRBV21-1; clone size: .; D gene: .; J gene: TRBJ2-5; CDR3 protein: CASSSPRLAGYRETQYF; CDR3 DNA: TGTGCCAGCAGCAGTCCCCGACTAGCGGGATACAGAGAGACCCAGTACTTC
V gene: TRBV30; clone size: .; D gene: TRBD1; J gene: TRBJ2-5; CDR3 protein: CAWGTGFQETQYF; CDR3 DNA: TGTGCCTGGGGGACAGGATTCCAAGAGACCCAGTACTTC
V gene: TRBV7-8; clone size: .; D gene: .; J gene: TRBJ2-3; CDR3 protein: CASSFGSEAGFTDTQYF; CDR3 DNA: TGTGCCAGCAGCTTTGGGAGTGAGGCGGGATTCACAGATACGCAGTATTTT
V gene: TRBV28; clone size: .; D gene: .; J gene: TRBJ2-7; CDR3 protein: CASSVRDTPSVEQYF; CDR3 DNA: TGTGCCAGCAGTGTACGGGACACCCCCTCTGTAGAGCAGTACTTC
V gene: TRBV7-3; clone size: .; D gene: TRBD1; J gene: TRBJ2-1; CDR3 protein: CASSLSGGSYNEQFF; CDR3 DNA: TGTGCCAGCAGCTTATCAGGGGGCTCATACAATGAGCAGTTCTTC
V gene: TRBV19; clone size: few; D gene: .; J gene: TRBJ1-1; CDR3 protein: CATAQGDTFTEAFF; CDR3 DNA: TGTGCCACCGCACAAGGGGACACCTTTACTGAAGCTTTCTTT
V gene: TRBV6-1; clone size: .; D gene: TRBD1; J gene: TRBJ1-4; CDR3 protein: CASSDGGGFNEKLFF; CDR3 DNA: TGTGCCAGCAGTGATGGAGGGGGCTTTAATGAAAAACTGTTTTTT